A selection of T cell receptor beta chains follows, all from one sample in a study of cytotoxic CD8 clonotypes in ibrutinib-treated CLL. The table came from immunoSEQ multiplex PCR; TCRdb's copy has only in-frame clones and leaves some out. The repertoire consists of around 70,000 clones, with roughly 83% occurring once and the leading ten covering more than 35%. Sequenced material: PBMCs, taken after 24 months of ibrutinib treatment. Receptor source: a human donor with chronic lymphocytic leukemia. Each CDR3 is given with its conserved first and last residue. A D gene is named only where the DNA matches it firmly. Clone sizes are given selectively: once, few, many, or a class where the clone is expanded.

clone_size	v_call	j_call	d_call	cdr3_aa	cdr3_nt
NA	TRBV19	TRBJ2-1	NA	CASSAATSYNEQFF	TGTGCCAGTAGTGCGGCAACTTCCTACAATGAGCAGTTCTTC
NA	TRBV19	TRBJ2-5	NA	CASRQGRETQYF	TGTGCCAGTAGACAGGGAAGAGAGACCCAGTACTTC
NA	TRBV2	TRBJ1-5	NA	CASSEKGGNQPQHF	TGTGCCAGCAGTGAAAAAGGCGGGAATCAGCCCCAGCATTTT
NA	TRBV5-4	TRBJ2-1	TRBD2	CASSLVGAGAMGNEQFF	TGTGCCAGCAGCTTGGTGGGCGCGGGAGCTATGGGTAATGAGCAGTTCTTC
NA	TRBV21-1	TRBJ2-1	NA	CASSKAGESNEQFF	TGTGCCAGCAGCAAAGCCGGGGAGTCCAATGAGCAGTTCTTC
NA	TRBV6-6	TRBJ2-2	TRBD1	CASRKAGQVNTGELFF	TGTGCCAGCAGGAAGGCAGGACAGGTGAACACCGGGGAGCTGTTTTTT
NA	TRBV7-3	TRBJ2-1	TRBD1	CASSLTGQGRNEQFF	TGTGCCAGCAGCTTAACGGGACAGGGCCGAAATGAGCAGTTCTTC
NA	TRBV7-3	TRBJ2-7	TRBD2	CASSPGGWTGQYEQYF	TGTGCCAGCAGCCCGGGGGGATGGACGGGCCAGTACGAGCAGTACTTC
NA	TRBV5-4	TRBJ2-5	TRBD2	CASSLAASGGETQYF	TGTGCCAGCAGCTTGGCGGCTAGCGGAGGAGAGACCCAGTACTTC
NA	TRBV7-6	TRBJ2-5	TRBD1	CASSLRTGAETQYF	TGTGCCAGCAGCTTAAGGACAGGGGCCGAGACCCAGTACTTC
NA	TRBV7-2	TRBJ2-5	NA	CASSLVGGLGFETQYF	TGTGCCAGCAGCTTAGTTGGGGGTCTGGGTTTCGAGACCCAGTACTTC
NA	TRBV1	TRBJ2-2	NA	CTSSQHRTGELFF	TGCACCAGCAGCCAACACCGCACCGGGGAGCTGTTTTTT
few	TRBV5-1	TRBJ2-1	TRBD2	CASSFSGSSYNEQFF	TGCGCCAGCAGCTTTAGCGGGAGCTCCTACAATGAGCAGTTCTTC
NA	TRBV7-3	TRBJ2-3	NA	CASSPEPGLRTDTQYF	TGTGCCAGCAGCCCCGAGCCGGGCCTCCGCACAGATACGCAGTATTTT
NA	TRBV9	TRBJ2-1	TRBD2	CASSDSGGGWGEQFF	TGTGCCAGCAGCGATAGCGGGGGCGGGTGGGGTGAGCAGTTCTTC
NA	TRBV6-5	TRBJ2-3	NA	CASSYSVSTDTQYF	TGTGCCAGCAGTTACAGCGTAAGCACAGATACGCAGTATTTT
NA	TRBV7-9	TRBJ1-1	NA	CASSPPEGWTEAFF	TGTGCCAGCAGCCCACCGGAAGGTTGGACTGAAGCTTTCTTT
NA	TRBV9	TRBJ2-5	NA	CASSVSTGGEETQYF	TGTGCCAGCAGCGTCTCGACTGGAGGGGAGGAGACCCAGTACTTC
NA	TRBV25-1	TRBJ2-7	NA	CASRGADEQYF	TGTGCCAGCAGGGGGGCGGACGAGCAGTACTTC
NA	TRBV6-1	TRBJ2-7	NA	CASTRTAGGIEQYF	TGTGCCAGCACCCGGACAGCCGGGGGTATCGAGCAGTACTTC
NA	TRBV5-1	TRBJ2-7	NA	CASSLVGRGYEQYF	TGCGCCAGCAGCTTGGTGGGCAGGGGCTACGAGCAGTACTTC
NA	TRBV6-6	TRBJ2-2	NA	CASSFTGGNTGELFF	TGTGCCAGCAGCTTCACTGGCGGGAACACCGGGGAGCTGTTTTTT
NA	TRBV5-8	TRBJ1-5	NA	CASSRARASNQPQHF	TGTGCCAGCAGTCGCGCTAGGGCTAGCAATCAGCCCCAGCATTTT
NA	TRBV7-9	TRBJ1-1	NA	CVPGFLNTEAFF	TGTGTACCAGGGTTCTTGAACACTGAAGCTTTCTTT
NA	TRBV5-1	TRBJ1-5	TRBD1	CASSRDRANQPQHF	TGCGCCAGCAGCCGGGACAGGGCCAATCAGCCCCAGCATTTT
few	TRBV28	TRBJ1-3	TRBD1	CASSPTGDSGNTIYF	TGTGCCAGCAGCCCGACAGGGGACTCTGGAAACACCATATATTTT
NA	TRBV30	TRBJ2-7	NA	CAWKTGPYEQYF	TGTGCCTGGAAGACAGGCCCCTACGAGCAGTACTTC
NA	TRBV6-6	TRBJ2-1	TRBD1	CASSREQGVIYNEQFF	TGTGCCAGCAGCCGAGAACAGGGGGTAATTTACAATGAGCAGTTCTTC
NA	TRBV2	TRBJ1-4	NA	CASSATGAGNEKLFF	TGTGCCAGCAGTGCAACGGGGGCAGGGAATGAAAAACTGTTTTTT
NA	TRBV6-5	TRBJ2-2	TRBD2	CASRLAGGPAGELFF	TGTGCCAGCAGACTAGCGGGAGGGCCGGCCGGGGAGCTGTTTTTT
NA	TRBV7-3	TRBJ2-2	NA	CASSSSGRKKNTGELFF	TGTGCCAGCAGCTCAAGCGGACGCAAGAAGAACACCGGGGAGCTGTTTTTT
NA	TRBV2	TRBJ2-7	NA	CASSGAGAAYEQYF	TGTGCCAGCAGTGGTGCAGGGGCGGCCTACGAGCAGTACTTC
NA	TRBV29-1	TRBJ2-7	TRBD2	CSVEERLAGNYEQYF	TGCAGCGTTGAAGAGCGGCTAGCGGGAAACTACGAGCAGTACTTC
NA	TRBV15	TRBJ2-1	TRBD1	CATSRGPGTGNNEQFF	TGTGCCACCAGCAGGGGGCCCGGGACAGGGAACAATGAGCAGTTCTTC
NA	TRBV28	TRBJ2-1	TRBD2	CASRPDTSGRALFPHNEQFF	TGTGCCAGCAGACCAGACACTAGCGGGAGGGCCTTATTCCCCCACAATGAGCAGTTCTTC
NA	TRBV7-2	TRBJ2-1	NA	CASSLAMRFGYEQFF	TGTGCCAGCAGCTTAGCGATGAGGTTTGGCTATGAGCAGTTCTTC
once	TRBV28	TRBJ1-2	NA	CASTTPGVNYGYTF	TGTGCCAGCACTACCCCGGGGGTTAACTATGGCTACACCTTC
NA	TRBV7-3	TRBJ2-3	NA	CASSLSGWDTQYF	TGTGCCAGCAGCTTAAGTGGTTGGGATACGCAGTATTTT
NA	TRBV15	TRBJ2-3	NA	CATSRDLRERQYF	TGTGCCACCAGCAGAGATCTCCGGGAGAGGCAGTATTTT
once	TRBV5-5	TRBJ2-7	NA	CASSQEGSLPAEQYF	TGTGCCAGCAGCCAGGAGGGGTCTCTTCCCGCAGAGCAGTACTTC
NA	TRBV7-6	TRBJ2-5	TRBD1	CASSSHRDRVGETQYF	TGTGCCAGCAGCTCCCACCGGGACAGGGTAGGAGAGACCCAGTACTTC
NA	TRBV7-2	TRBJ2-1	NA	CASTRLGGPSDEQFF	TGTGCCAGCACCCGATTGGGGGGACCAAGCGATGAGCAGTTCTTC
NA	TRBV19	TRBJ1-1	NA	CASSIPSRGRNTEAFF	TGTGCCAGTAGTATTCCCTCGCGGGGGCGGAACACTGAAGCTTTCTTT
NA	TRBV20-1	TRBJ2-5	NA	CSADRETQYF	TGCAGTGCTGACCGGGAGACCCAGTACTTC
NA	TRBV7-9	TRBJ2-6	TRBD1	CASSDRDRGLPSGANVLTF	TGTGCCAGCAGCGACCGGGACAGGGGACTCCCCTCTGGGGCCAACGTCCTGACTTTC
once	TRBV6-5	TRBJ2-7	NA	CASSYSETTGEQYF	TGTGCCAGCAGTTACTCGGAGACAACCGGGGAGCAGTACTTC
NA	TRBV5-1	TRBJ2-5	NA	CASREDVARMGTQYF	TGCGCCAGCAGAGAGGACGTTGCTAGAATGGGGACCCAGTACTTC
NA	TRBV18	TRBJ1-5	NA	CASSPVGSSQPQHF	TGTGCCAGCTCACCAGTCGGTAGTAGCCAGCCCCAGCATTTT
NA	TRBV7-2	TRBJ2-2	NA	CASSPVLNTGELFF	TGTGCCAGCAGCCCAGTCCTGAACACCGGGGAGCTGTTTTTT
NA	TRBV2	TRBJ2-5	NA	CASWRGAETQYF	TGTGCCAGCTGGAGAGGCGCAGAGACCCAGTACTTC
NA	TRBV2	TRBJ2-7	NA	CASSGDIRYYEQYF	TGTGCCAGCAGCGGGGACATTCGATACTACGAGCAGTACTTC
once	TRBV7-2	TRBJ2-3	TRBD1	CASSSKQGGVTDTQYF	TGTGCCAGCAGCTCCAAACAGGGGGGTGTGACAGATACGCAGTATTTT
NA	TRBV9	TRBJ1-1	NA	CASSVHPNTEAFF	TGTGCCAGCAGCGTCCACCCGAACACTGAAGCTTTCTTT
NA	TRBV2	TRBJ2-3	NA	CASSEDLGDTQYF	TGTGCCAGCAGTGAGGATCTCGGGGATACGCAGTATTTT
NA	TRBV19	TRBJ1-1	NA	CATSPGGLPEAFF	TGTGCCACCAGTCCGGGTGGTTTGCCTGAAGCTTTCTTT